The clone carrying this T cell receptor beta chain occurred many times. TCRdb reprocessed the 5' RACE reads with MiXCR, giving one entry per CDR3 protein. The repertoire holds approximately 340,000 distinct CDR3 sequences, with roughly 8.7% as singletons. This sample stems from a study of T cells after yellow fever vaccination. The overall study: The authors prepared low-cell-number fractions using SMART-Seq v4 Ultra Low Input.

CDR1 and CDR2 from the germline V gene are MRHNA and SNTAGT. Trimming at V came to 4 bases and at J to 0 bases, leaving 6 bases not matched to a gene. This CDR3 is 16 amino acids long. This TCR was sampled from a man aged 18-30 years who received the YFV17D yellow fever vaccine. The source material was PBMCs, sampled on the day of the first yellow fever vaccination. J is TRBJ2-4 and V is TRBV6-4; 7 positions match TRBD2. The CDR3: CASSAEAGLAKNIQYF. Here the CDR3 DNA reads TGTGCCAGCAGTGCTGAAGCGGGGTTAGCCAAAAACATTCAGTACTTC.